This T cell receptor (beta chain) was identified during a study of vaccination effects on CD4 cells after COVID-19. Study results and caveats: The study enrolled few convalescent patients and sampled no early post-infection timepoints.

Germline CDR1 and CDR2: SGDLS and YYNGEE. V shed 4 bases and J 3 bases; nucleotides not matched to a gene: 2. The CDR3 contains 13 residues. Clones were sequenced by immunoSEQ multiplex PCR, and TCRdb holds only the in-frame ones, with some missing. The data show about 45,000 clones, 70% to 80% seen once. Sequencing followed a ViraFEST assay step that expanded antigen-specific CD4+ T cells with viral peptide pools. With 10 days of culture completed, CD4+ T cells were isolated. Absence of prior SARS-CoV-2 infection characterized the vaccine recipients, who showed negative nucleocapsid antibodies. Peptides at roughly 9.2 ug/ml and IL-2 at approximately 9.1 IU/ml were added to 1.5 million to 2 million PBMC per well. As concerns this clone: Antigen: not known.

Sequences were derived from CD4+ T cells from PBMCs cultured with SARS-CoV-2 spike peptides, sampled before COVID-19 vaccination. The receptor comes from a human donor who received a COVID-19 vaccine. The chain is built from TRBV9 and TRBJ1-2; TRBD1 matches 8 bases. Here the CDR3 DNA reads TGTGCCAGCAGCCTACAGGGGGACTATGGCTACACCTTC. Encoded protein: CASSLQGDYGYTF.